The rows below give T cell receptor beta chains drawn from one sample of a study of T cells in Graves' hyperthyroidism and ophthalmopathy. One entry per CDR3 protein, called by TCRdb with MiXCR from the multiplex PCR reads. The repertoire holds hundreds of thousands of distinct CDR3 sequences, with under 15% as singletons. Sequenced material: blood. Receptors originate from a woman aged 40 to 50 with Graves' ophthalmopathy. Both conserved end residues are part of each CDR3. Each record gives: V gene, D gene, clone size, J gene, CDR3 protein, CDR3 DNA. D genes are given only for firm matches. The size of a clone is reported for some rows only, either as once, few or many, or as a class for expanded clones.

TRBV28	NA	many	TRBJ1-1	CASSSAGPDTEAFF	TGTGCCAGCAGTTCTGCAGGGCCAGACACTGAAGCTTTCTTT
TRBV20-1	TRBD2	many	TRBJ2-7	CSAASGMGREQYF	TGCAGTGCTGCTAGCGGGATGGGGAGAGAGCAGTACTTC
TRBV4-3	NA	few	TRBJ2-7	CASSQVTTSYEQYF	TGCGCCAGCAGCCAAGTGACGACCTCCTACGAGCAGTACTTC
TRBV7-8	NA	NA	TRBJ2-2	CASSSPDTTGELFF	TGTGCCAGCAGCTCCCCCGACACCACCGGGGAGCTGTTTTTT
TRBV9	TRBD1	many	TRBJ1-1	CASSATGENTEAFF	TGTGCCAGCAGCGCGACAGGGGAGAACACTGAAGCTTTCTTT
TRBV7-3	NA	NA	TRBJ2-5	CASSLRPKETQYF	TGTGCCAGCAGCTTGCGACCGAAAGAGACCCAGTACTTC
TRBV12-3/TRBV12-4	TRBD1	few	TRBJ2-5	CASRGQLRETQYF	TGTGCCAGCAGGGGACAGTTACGAGAGACCCAGTACTTC
TRBV6-2/TRBV6-3	TRBD2	many	TRBJ2-5	CASSPAGLKTQYF	TGTGCCAGCAGCCCAGCGGGGTTGAAGACCCAGTACTTC
TRBV12-3/TRBV12-4	NA	NA	TRBJ2-7	CASSLAQGRGSYEQYF	TGTGCCAGCAGTTTAGCCCAGGGCCGGGGCTCCTACGAGCAGTACTTC
TRBV4-1	TRBD1	NA	TRBJ2-7	CASSQREQGLTYEQYF	TGCGCCAGCAGCCAGCGAGAACAGGGGCTTACCTACGAGCAGTACTTC
TRBV27	NA	many	TRBJ1-5	CASSLAGNQPQHF	TGTGCCAGCAGTTTAGCCGGGAATCAGCCCCAGCATTTT
TRBV13	TRBD1	few	TRBJ1-1	CASSSEGQGNTEAFF	TGTGCCAGCAGCTCCGAGGGACAGGGGAACACTGAAGCTTTCTTT
TRBV24-1	NA	once	TRBJ2-5	CATSEAGGYQETQYF	TGTGCCACCAGTGAAGCAGGGGGGTACCAAGAGACCCAGTACTTC
TRBV19	NA	many	TRBJ1-2	CASSDPTGRNYGYTF	TGTGCCAGTAGTGACCCGACAGGACGGAACTATGGCTACACCTTC
TRBV5-1	NA	few	TRBJ2-7	CASSLATAYEQYF	TGCGCCAGCAGCTTGGCTACGGCCTACGAGCAGTACTTC
TRBV27	NA	many	TRBJ2-3	CASSLMRGTDTQYF	TGTGCCAGCAGTTTAATGAGAGGCACAGATACGCAGTATTTT
TRBV28	NA	many	TRBJ1-1	CASSLAVGEANTEAFF	TGTGCCAGCAGTTTGGCGGTGGGGGAAGCGAACACTGAAGCTTTCTTT
TRBV5-1	TRBD1	many	TRBJ2-7	CASAMGQANSYEQYF	TGCGCCAGCGCAATGGGACAGGCGAACTCCTACGAGCAGTACTTC
TRBV5-6	NA	NA	TRBJ2-5	CASSHGAETQYF	TGTGCCAGCAGCCACGGGGCGGAGACCCAGTACTTC
TRBV6-2/TRBV6-3	TRBD2	NA	TRBJ2-5	CASSYDSGLAGGPMETQYF	TGTGCCAGCAGTTACGACTCGGGACTAGCGGGAGGGCCGATGGAGACCCAGTACTTC
TRBV2	NA	many	TRBJ2-7	CATLGQSYEQYF	TGTGCCACCTTGGGGCAGAGCTACGAGCAGTACTTC
TRBV4-1	NA	few	TRBJ2-7	CASSQEGRVQYEQYF	TGCGCCAGCAGCCAAGAGGGCCGGGTTCAATACGAGCAGTACTTC
TRBV27	TRBD1	many	TRBJ2-4	CASSGAGTGVPKKNIQYF	TGTGCCAGCAGCGGCGCCGGGACAGGGGTACCCAAGAAAAACATTCAGTACTTC
TRBV28	TRBD1	many	TRBJ1-5	CASSRGGADQPQHF	TGTGCCAGCAGTAGAGGGGGCGCGGATCAGCCCCAGCATTTT
TRBV19	TRBD2	few	TRBJ2-7	CASRPASGAPYEQYF	TGTGCCAGTCGCCCGGCTAGCGGAGCCCCCTACGAGCAGTACTTC
TRBV30	NA	many	TRBJ1-1	CAWSTQANTEAFF	TGTGCCTGGAGTACACAGGCGAACACTGAAGCTTTCTTT
TRBV12-3/TRBV12-4	NA	NA	TRBJ1-1	CASSLAPGTATEAFF	TGTGCCAGCAGTTTAGCGCCCGGGACTGCTACTGAAGCTTTCTTT
TRBV5-1	TRBD2	NA	TRBJ2-6	CASSIWTSASLNSGANVLTF	TGCGCCAGCAGCATTTGGACTAGCGCCTCACTCAACTCTGGGGCCAACGTCCTGACTTTC
TRBV27	TRBD2	NA	TRBJ2-7	CASSLVAGGPHEQYF	TGTGCCAGCAGTTTAGTGGCGGGAGGGCCCCACGAGCAGTACTTC
TRBV4-1	NA	few	TRBJ2-4	CASSQDNRKNIQYF	TGCGCCAGCAGCCAAGATAACAGAAAAAACATTCAGTACTTC
TRBV3-1	TRBD2	NA	TRBJ2-7	CASSQLAGAPGEQYF	TGTGCCAGCAGCCAACTAGCGGGAGCCCCGGGGGAGCAGTACTTC
TRBV3-1	NA	few	TRBJ1-5	CASSQDPTGWGNQPQHF	TGTGCCAGCAGCCAAGATCCCACAGGATGGGGCAATCAGCCCCAGCATTTT
TRBV12-3/TRBV12-4	NA	many	TRBJ2-6	CASSPTGGETVLTF	TGTGCCAGCAGTCCCACAGGGGGGGAAACTGTCCTGACTTTC
TRBV4-1	TRBD2	NA	TRBJ2-5	CASSQTYSGLAGETQYF	TGCGCCAGCAGCCAAACCTATTCGGGACTAGCGGGGGAGACCCAGTACTTC
TRBV4-2	NA	few	TRBJ2-2	CASSQGASASSNTGELFF	TGTGCCAGCAGCCAAGGGGCTAGCGCGTCCTCGAACACCGGGGAGCTGTTTTTT
TRBV4-2	TRBD2	many	TRBJ2-1	CASSQGLAEYYNEQFF	TGTGCCAGCAGCCAAGGACTAGCGGAGTATTACAATGAGCAGTTCTTC
TRBV6-5	TRBD1	many	TRBJ1-5	CASSSRTGLDQPQHF	TGTGCCAGCAGTTCTCGGACAGGGCTTGATCAGCCCCAGCATTTT
TRBV5-6	TRBD2	few	TRBJ2-5	CASKRGLAEETQYF	TGTGCCAGCAAAAGGGGACTAGCGGAAGAGACCCAGTACTTC
TRBV2	NA	few	TRBJ2-2	CASRTTGPGELFF	TGTGCCAGCAGGACCACAGGGCCCGGGGAGCTGTTTTTT
TRBV7-8	NA	NA	TRBJ1-3	CASSRAPSGNTIYF	TGTGCCAGCAGCCGGGCCCCGTCTGGAAACACCATATATTTT
TRBV28	NA	many	TRBJ1-2	CASSRSPELYGYTF	TGTGCCAGCAGTCGCTCCCCTGAGCTCTATGGCTACACCTTC
TRBV18	TRBD1	NA	TRBJ2-7	CASSPLGPGGSYEQYF	TGTGCCAGCTCACCATTGGGGCCAGGGGGCTCCTACGAGCAGTACTTC
TRBV6-1	NA	few	TRBJ1-5	CASRLLGRKPQHF	TGTGCCAGCAGGCTCCTAGGGCGCAAGCCCCAGCATTTT
TRBV19	NA	many	TRBJ1-5	CASNHGMAGSNQPQHF	TGTGCCAGTAATCATGGGATGGCAGGGAGCAATCAGCCCCAGCATTTT
TRBV19	NA	many	TRBJ1-2	CASSSQSTNYGYTF	TGTGCCAGTAGTTCACAATCTACAAACTATGGCTACACCTTC